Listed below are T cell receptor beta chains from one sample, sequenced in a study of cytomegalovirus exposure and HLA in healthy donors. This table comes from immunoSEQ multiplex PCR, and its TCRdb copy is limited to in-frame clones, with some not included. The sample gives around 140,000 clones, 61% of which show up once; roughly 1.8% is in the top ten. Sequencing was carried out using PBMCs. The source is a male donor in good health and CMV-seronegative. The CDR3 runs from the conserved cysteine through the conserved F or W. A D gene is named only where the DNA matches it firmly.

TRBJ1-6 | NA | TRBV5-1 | TGCGCCAGCAGCTTGCGGGGGGCCAATTCACCCCTCCACTTT | CASSLRGANSPLHF
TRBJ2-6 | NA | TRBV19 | TGTGCCAGTAGCCCGAGAGTTCCTGGGGCCAACGTCCTGACTTTC | CASSPRVPGANVLTF
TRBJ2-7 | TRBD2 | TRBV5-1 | TGCGCCAGCAGCTTGCCGGGCGGGGGGGAATTGAGCGAGCAGTACTTC | CASSLPGGGELSEQYF
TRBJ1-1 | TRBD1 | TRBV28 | TGTGCCAGCAGACCATCGACAGGGATAAACACTGAAGCTTTCTTT | CASRPSTGINTEAFF
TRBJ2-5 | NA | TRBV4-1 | TGCGCCAGCAGCCAAGCGGGGGCCAGCGGGAAAGAGACCCAGTACTTC | CASSQAGASGKETQYF
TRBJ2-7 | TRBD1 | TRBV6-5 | TGTGCCAGCAGCGGGACAGTCACCCCCTACGAGCAGTACTTC | CASSGTVTPYEQYF
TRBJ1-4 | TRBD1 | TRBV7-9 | TGTGCCAGCAGCTTGGACAGGGTAGGCGAAAAACTGTTTTTT | CASSLDRVGEKLFF
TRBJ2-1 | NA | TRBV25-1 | TGTGCCAGCAGTGAATTTAGGGGGTACGACAATGAGCAGTTCTTC | CASSEFRGYDNEQFF
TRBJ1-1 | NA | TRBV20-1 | TGCAGTGCTAGTCTGAAGCGGCTCGCTTTCTTT | CSASLKRLAFF
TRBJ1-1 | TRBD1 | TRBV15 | TGTGCCACCAGCAAAGGACAGGACCTAGAGCGTGAAGCTTTCTTT | CATSKGQDLEREAFF